These 2 T cell receptor beta chains were sequenced from one sample in a study of blood T cell repertoires in COVID-19. Sequencing was performed with immunoSEQ multiplex PCR; in TCRdb, only in-frame clones are kept and a portion is missing. This table holds more than 95,000 clones, around 90% found once. Sequenced: peripheral blood. The receptors come from a human donor in a cohort sampled during active COVID-19.

The V call is TRBV2, the J call TRBJ2-7, with D perhaps matching TRBD2 (6 bases). The CDR3 consists of 16 residues. The V and J ends lost 3 bases and 5 bases respectively, with 20 bases between them. Germline V gene lookup returns CDR1 SNHLY and CDR2 FYNNEI. The CDR3 region has the DNA TGTGCCAGCAGTGATTGGCAGGGAGGAAGGTTGGACGAGCAGTACTTC. It yields the protein CASSDWQGGRLDEQYF.

The chain is built from TRBV19 and TRBJ1-6; TRBD1 aligns across 12 bases. Losses at the gene ends were 2 bases for V and 9 bases for J; bases not matched to a gene: 5. The CDR3 has 16 amino acids. CDR1 and CDR2 from the germline V gene are LNHDA and SQIVND (reference sequence). The DNA of the CDR3 is TGTGCCAGTAGTATATTAGGGACAGGGGGCTCTTCACCCCTCCACTTT. Translation: CASSILGTGGSSPLHF.